This TCR beta chain emerged from a study of a mutant IDH1 vaccine in newly diagnosed glioma. Study information: Of the patients given treatment, around 60% were male and 37.5% were female, and a mean age of about 40 years was recorded. Overall study results and limits: A vaccine-induced immune response developed in 90% to 95% of the patients.

As concerns this clone: Its matching antigen is unknown.

The V end lost 0 bases, the J end lost 12 bases, and 9 bases lay between the germline ends. Germline V gene lookup returns CDR1 MNHEY and CDR2 SVGAGI. There are 13 residues in the CDR3. Time point reported: week 11, during vaccination. Vaccine doses each comprised 300 ug of mutant IDH1 20-mer peptide, with topical imiquimod. The method was immunoSEQ multiplex PCR; TCRdb's version includes in-frame clones alone and lacks a portion of them. This table has 20,000 to 25,000 clones, about 90% appearing once. The chain carries TRBV6-5 and TRBJ1-6; D is perhaps TRBD1 (6 bases). The receptor was derived from a woman in her thirties or forties with glioma. The specimen was PBMCs, collected from a glioma patient whose treatment included an IDH1 peptide vaccine. DNA of the CDR3: TGTGCCAGCAGTTACTCACCACAGGGACCCCTCCACTTT. It codes for CASSYSPQGPLHF.